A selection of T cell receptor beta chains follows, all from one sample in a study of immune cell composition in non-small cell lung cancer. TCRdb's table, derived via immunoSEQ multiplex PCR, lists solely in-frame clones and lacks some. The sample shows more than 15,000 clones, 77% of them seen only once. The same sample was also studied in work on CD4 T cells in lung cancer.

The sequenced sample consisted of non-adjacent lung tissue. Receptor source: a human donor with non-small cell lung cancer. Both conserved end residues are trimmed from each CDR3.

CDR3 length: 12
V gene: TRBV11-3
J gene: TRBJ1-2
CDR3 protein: ASSLSGGNYGYT

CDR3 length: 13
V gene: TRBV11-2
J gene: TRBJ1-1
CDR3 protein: ASSLVPGPNTEAF

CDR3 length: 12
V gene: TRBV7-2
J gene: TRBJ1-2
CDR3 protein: ASSLAPHDYGYT

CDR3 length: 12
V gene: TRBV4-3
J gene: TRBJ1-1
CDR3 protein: ASSLQGSHTEAF

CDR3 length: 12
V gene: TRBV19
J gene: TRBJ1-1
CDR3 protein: ASSIRAGRTEAF

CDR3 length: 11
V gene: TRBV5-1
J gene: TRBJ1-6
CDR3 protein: ASSPDREGTLH

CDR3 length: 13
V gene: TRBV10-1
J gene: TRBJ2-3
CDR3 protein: ASSAQRGGADTQY

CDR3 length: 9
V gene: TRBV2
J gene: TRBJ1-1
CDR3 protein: AGWPNTEAF

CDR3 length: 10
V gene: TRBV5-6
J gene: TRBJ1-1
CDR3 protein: ASSLRGTEAF

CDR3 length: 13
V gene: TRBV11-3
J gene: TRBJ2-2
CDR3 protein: ASSLVVYTPGELF

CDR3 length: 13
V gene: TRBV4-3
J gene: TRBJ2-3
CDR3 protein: ASSQARVRGDTQY

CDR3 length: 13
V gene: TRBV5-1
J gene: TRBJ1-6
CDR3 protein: ASSLEPGIDSPLH

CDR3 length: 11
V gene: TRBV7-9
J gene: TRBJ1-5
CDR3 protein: ASSLGGDQPQH

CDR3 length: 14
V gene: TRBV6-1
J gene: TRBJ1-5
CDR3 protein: ASSEGVGTGQQPQH

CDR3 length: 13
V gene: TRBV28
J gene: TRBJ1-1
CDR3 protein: ASSLLTGANTEAF

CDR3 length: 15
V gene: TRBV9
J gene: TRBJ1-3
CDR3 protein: AREIIKRGRGGNTIY

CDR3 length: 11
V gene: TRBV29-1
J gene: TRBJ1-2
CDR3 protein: SVSLQGNYGYT

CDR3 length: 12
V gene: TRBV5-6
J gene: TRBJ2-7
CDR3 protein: ASSPTSGGMEQY

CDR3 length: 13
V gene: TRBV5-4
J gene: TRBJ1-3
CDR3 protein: ASSALSGSGNTIY

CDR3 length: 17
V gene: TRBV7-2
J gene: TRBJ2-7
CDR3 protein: ASSSYPLTGTDSPYEQY

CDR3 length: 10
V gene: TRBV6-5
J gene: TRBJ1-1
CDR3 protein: ASRPTGHEAF

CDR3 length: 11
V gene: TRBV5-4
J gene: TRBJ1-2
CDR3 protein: ASSPDRGYGYT

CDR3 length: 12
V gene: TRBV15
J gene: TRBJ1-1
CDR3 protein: ATSRGMVNTEAF

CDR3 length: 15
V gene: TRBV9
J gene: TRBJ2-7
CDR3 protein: ASSPQGTGGFAREQY

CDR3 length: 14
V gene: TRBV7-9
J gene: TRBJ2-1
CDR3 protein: ASSLARPVNYNEQF

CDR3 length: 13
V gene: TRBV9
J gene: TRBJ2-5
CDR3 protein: ASSVQTSPWETQY

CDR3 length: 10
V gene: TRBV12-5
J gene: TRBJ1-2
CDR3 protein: ASGLIADGYT

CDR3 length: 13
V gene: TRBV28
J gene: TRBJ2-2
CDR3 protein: ASSTTGGQSGELF

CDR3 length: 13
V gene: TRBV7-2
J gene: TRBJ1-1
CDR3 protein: ASSPRGRMNTEAF

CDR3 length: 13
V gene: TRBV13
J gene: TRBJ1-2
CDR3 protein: ASSFRQGYNYGYT

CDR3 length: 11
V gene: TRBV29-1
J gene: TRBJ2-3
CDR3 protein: SARQGGGDTQY

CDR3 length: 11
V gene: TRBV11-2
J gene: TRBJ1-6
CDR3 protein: ASSLWGNSPLH

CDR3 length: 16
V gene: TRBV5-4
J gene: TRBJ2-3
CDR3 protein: ASSLGRGGDDGTDTQY

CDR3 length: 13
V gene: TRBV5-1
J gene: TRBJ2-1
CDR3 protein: ASSLRTSGDNEQF

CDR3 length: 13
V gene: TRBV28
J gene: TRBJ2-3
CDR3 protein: ASADPAGGIYSQY

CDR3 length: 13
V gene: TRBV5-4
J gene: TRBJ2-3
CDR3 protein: ASYALGLATDTQY

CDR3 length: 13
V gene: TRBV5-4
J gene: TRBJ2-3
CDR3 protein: ASTSPGTKKDTQY

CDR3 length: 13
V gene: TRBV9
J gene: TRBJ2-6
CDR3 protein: ASSVGRAGANVLT

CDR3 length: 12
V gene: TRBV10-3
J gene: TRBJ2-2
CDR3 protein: AISQGAGTGELF

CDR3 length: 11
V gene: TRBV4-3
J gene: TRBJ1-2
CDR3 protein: ASSHPDSYGYT

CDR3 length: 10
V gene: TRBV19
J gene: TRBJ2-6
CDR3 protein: ASTPGANVLT

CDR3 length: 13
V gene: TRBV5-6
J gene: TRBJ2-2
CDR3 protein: ASSSRDRGPGELF

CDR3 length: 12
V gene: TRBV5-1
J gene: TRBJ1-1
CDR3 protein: ASSSDGLNTEAF

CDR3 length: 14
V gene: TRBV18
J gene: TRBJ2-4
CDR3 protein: ASSPPGQGAKNIQY

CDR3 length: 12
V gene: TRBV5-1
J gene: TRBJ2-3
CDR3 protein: ASSLKTRTDTQY

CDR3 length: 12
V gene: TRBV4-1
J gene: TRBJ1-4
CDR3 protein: ASSHREGNEKLF

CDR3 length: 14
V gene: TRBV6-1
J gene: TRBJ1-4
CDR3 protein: ASSEAAGTGGEKLF

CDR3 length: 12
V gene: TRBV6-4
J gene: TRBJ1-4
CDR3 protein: ASKGTGGDEKLF

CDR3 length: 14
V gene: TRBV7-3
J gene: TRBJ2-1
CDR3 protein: ASSLIVAGGHNEQF

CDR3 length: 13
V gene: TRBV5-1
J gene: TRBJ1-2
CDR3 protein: ASSSTGTGGGGYT

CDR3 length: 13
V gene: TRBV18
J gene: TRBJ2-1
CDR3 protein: ASSPPSGSIDEQF

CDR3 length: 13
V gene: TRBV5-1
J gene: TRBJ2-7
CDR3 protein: ASSLVAGDSYEQY

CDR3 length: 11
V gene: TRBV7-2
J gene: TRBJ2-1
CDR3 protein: ASSGSGANEQF